This TCR beta chain was profiled in a study of beta chain features in type 1 diabetes. This clone was found a few times. The ends were cut back, 3 bases at V and 0 bases at J, with 12 bases in the middle. Germline V lookup: CDR1 SGDLS, CDR2 YYNGEE. CDR3 length: 16 amino acids. TCRB transcripts that were expressed got sequenced, as all of the isolated RNA had been reverse transcribed. Sequencing used immunoSEQ multiplex PCR; TCRdb keeps in-frame clones, though not all of them. This table holds 400,000 to 500,000 clones, about 14% found once. V gene TRBV9 combines with J gene TRBJ2-2; D is possibly TRBD2 (6 bases). The sequenced material came from naive CD4+ T cells from blood. This TCR derives from a man aged 30 to 45 in good health. DNA of the CDR3: TGTGCCAGCAGCGGCCGGGGGACTTCGAACACCGGGGAGCTGTTTTTT. Its protein is CASSGRGTSNTGELFF.